This TCR beta chain was identified during a study of shared clonotypes between healthy human individuals. Study-level background: The study enrolled two women and a few men aged 18 to 49. Notes on the study in general: Incompleteness in sorted-subset sequencing, despite large depth, was shown by rarefaction.

Details on this clone: The target antigen is unknown.

The CDR3 runs 14 residues. CDR1 is SNHLY, CDR2 FYNNEI, per germline. V lost 3 bases to trimming and J lost 7 bases, with 15 bases between them. The split of CD4+ cells yielded CD45RA+ naive and CD45RA-negative memory subsets. Sequencing was at deep level. The assay was immunoSEQ multiplex PCR, and TCRdb's table has in-frame clones only and misses some. The profile shows about 1.1 million clones, about 80% of them singletons. Source material: memory CD4+ T cells from PBMCs. Regarding subset: CD45RA-negative fraction. This chain uses TRBV2 with TRBJ1-1; D is unclear. The clonotype originates from a man aged 18 to 35 in good health. Some clones in this sample may be carry-over from other donors' samples. CDR3 in amino acids: CASSDAQGRLEAFF. CDR3 in DNA: TGTGCCAGCAGTGACGCCCAAGGACGTCTTGAAGCTTTCTTT. The whole variable domain, remainder taken from reference TRBV2 and TRBJ1-1, is EPEVTQTPSHQVTQMGQEVILRCVPISNHLYFYWYRQILGQKVEFLVSFYNNEISEKSEIFDDQFSVERPDGSNFTLKIRSTKLEDSAMYFCASSDAQGRLEAFFGQGTRLTVV.